A single sample is the source of the 23 T cell receptor beta chains below, sequenced in a study of T-cell reconstitution after alpha-beta-depleted transplantation in children. A TCRbeta library incorporating unique molecular identifiers was prepared. TCRdb fed the PCR reads into MiXCR, producing one record per CDR3 protein. The top ten hold 5.5% to 6.5% of the sample, which has a few hundred thousand distinct CDR3 sequences, roughly 7% seen once. The material sequenced was PBMCs, taken before TCRalphabeta/CD19-depleted stem cell transplant. These receptor sequences come from a boy aged 2 to 10 with acute lymphoblastic leukemia, due to receive a stem cell transplant.

The rearrangement joins TRBV14 to TRBJ2-3; 8 bases are shared with TRBD1. The germline gives CDR1 SGHDN, CDR2 FVKESK. There are 18 residues in the CDR3. The ends lost 0 bases at V and 2 bases at J; junction bases unmatched: 10. The CDR3 spells CASSQEGPDRDHTDTQYF. The CDR3 DNA is TGTGCCAGCAGCCAAGAGGGTCCGGACAGGGACCACACAGATACGCAGTATTTT.

This clonotype has more than one count but fewer than ten. V is TRBV3-1 and J is TRBJ2-3, with D tentatively TRBD1 (5 bases). Germline values: CDR1 LGHDT, CDR2 YNNKEL (reference sequence). The V and J ends lost 0 bases and 7 bases respectively, with 8 bases between them. The CDR3 spans 13 residues. CDR3 DNA sequence: TGTGCCAGCAGCCAAGACCGACAGAATACGCAGTATTTT. It translates to CASSQDRQNTQYF.

This clonotype occurred many times. This chain joins TRBV5-1 and TRBJ2-5; 11 nucleotides align to TRBD1. V shed 2 bases and J 5 bases; nucleotides not matched to a gene: 5. The germline V gene has CDR1 SGHRS and CDR2 YFSETQ. The CDR3 is 15 amino acids. CDR3 DNA: TGCGCCAGCAGCTTCGGACAGGGGGCTCGGGAGACCCAGTACTTC. This translates into CASSFGQGARETQYF.

This clonotype was seen ten or more times. This chain connects TRBV6-1 to TRBJ2-1, with D hard to call. Germline CDR1 and CDR2: MNHNS and SASEGT. The CDR3 loop spans 14 amino acids. Trimming cost V 3 bases and J 0 bases, with 6 bases left between them. The CDR3 nucleotides read TGTGCCAGCAGTGACCCGGACTCCTACAATGAGCAGTTCTTC. The encoded protein is CASSDPDSYNEQFF.

At least ten counts were recorded for this clonotype. The chain uses TRBV3-1 and TRBJ1-6, with a possible D match to TRBD1 (5 bases). Germline V gene data show CDR1 as LGHDT and CDR2 as YNNKEL (reference sequence). The CDR3 spans 15 residues. V was trimmed by 6 bases and J by 9 bases, leaving 18 bases between them. CDR3 in amino acids: CASRESGTVPSPLHF. CDR3 DNA sequence: TGTGCCAGCAGGGAGTCTGGGACGGTTCCTTCACCCCTCCACTTT. Together with reference TRBV3-1 and TRBJ1-6, the CDR3 gives the full variable domain: DTAVSQTPKYLVTQMGNDKSIKCEQNLGHDTMYWYKQDSKKFLKIMFSYNNKELIINETVPNRFSPKSPDKAHLNLHINSLELGDSAVYFCASRESGTVPSPLHFGNGTRLTVT.

This clonotype has ten or more counts. The chain has TRBV29-1 and TRBJ1-2, with 11 bases fitting TRBD1. Per the germline V gene, CDR1 is SQVTM and CDR2 is ANQGSEA. V shed 4 bases and J 5 bases; nucleotides not matched to a gene: 18. The CDR3 is made up of 18 amino acids. This chain's CDR3 is CSVGGQGDRAETGYGYTF. CDR3 in DNA: TGCAGCGTTGGGGGACAGGGGGACCGAGCGGAAACGGGATATGGCTACACCTTC.

This clonotype was seen at least ten times. The V call is TRBV12-3 or TRBV12-4, the J call TRBJ1-1; D unclear. The CDR3 has 12 amino acids. The ends were cut back, 6 bases at V and 1 base at J, with 6 bases in the middle. The CDR3: CASSNRNTEAFF. For the CDR3, the DNA is TGTGCCAGCAGCAACAGGAACACTGAAGCTTTCTTT.

This clonotype was seen repeatedly, ten times or more. J is TRBJ1-5 and V is TRBV5-5; the D gene is possibly TRBD1 (6 bases). The V and J ends lost 0 bases and 5 bases respectively, with 12 bases between them. The CDR3 is 15 amino acids. The germline CDR1 and CDR2 sequences are SGHKS and YYEKEE (reference sequence). CDR3 DNA: TGTGCCAGCAGCTTGGGGTACAGGGTGGATCAGCCCCAGCATTTT. Amino acids: CASSLGYRVDQPQHF.

This clonotype occurred many times. The rearrangement joins TRBV29-1 to TRBJ2-7; TRBD2 agrees at 10 bases. CDR1 is SQVTM and CDR2 is ANQGSEA in the germline V gene. The CDR3 spans 14 residues. The ends lost 3 bases at V and 5 bases at J; junction bases unmatched: 7. CDR3 nucleotide sequence: TGCAGCGTTGACGGGCTAGCGGGAGTCCACGAGCAGTACTTC. Translating gives CSVDGLAGVHEQYF.

V and J are TRBV27 and TRBJ2-3, with TRBD2 identical over 7 bases. Germline-derived CDR1 and CDR2 are MNHEY and SMNVEV (reference sequence). V dropped 6 bases and J dropped 4; count of bases not matched to a gene: 7. There are 14 residues in the CDR3. In nucleotides, the CDR3 is TGTGCCAGCAGCCGGACTAGGGACGCAGATACGCAGTATTTT. It specifies CASSRTRDADTQYF.

This clonotype was observed a single time. V usage is TRBV4-2 and J usage is TRBJ2-1; D is unresolved. Germline V gene data show CDR1 as LGHNA and CDR2 as YNFKEQ. Trimming removed 4 bases at V and 9 bases at J, with 10 bases between. The CDR3 runs to 12 residues. The CDR3 coding sequence is TGTGCCAGCAGCCTCGGGCTCTTTGAGCAGTTCTTC. Translation gives CASSLGLFEQFF.

This clonotype was counted many times. The chain couples TRBV3-1 to TRBJ2-1; D gene ambiguous. Trimming cost V 3 bases and J 7 bases, with 4 bases left between them. The germline V gene has CDR1 LGHDT and CDR2 YNNKEL (reference sequence). The CDR3 sequence is 11 residues long. The CDR3 is CASSQENEQFF. The CDR3 DNA is TGTGCCAGCAGCCAGGAAAATGAGCAGTTCTTC.

This clonotype was recorded at least ten times. The chain is built from TRBV28 and TRBJ1-1; the D is unclear. Germline V gene sequence: CDR1 MDHEN, CDR2 SYDVKM. Trimming took 6 bases from V and 0 from J, leaving 14 bases between them. The CDR3 loop spans 15 amino acids. The CDR3: CASSIVGLMNTEAFF. The CDR3 coding sequence is TGTGCCAGCAGCATAGTAGGGCTTATGAACACTGAAGCTTTCTTT. The entire variable domain, with the rest obtained from reference TRBV28 and TRBJ1-1, is as follows: DVKVTQSSRYLVKRTGEKVFLECVQDMDHENMFWYRQDPGLGLRLIYFSYDVKMKEKGDIPEGYSVSREKKERFSLILESASTNQTSMYLCASSIVGLMNTEAFFGQGTRLTVV.

This clonotype has at least ten counts. V and J are TRBV29-1 and TRBJ2-3; 8 bases are a match to TRBD2. In germline, CDR1 is SQVTM, CDR2 ANQGSEA. The ends lost 4 bases at V and 1 base at J; junction bases unmatched: 13. The CDR3 has 17 residues. Here the CDR3 DNA reads TGCAGCGTTGTAGCTTTTAGCGGGGACCCCGGCACAGATACGCAGTATTTT. It yields the protein CSVVAFSGDPGTDTQYF.

This clonotype was counted between two and nine times. This may be a read error: a much more frequent sequence differs by one nucleotide. The chain recombines TRBV6-1 with TRBJ1-2, with D tentatively TRBD1 (5 bases). The CDR3 runs to 15 residues. Germline values: CDR1 MNHNS, CDR2 SASEGT. CDR3 in DNA: TGTGCCAGCAGTGAAGAGGGCTGGGGCGACTATCGCTACACCTTC. Translated, it gives CASSEEGWGDYRYTF.

The chain links TRBV3-1 to TRBJ2-1, with a weak D call TRBD2 (5 bases). Trimming shortened V by 1 base and J by 4 bases, and 20 bases separated the two germline ends. The germline V gene has CDR1 LGHDT and CDR2 YNNKEL (reference sequence). This CDR3 is 18 amino acids long. In DNA, the CDR3 is TGTGCCAGCAGCCAAGGGCCGACTAAGGGAGACTATTACAATGAGCAGTTCTTC. This sequence encodes CASSQGPTKGDYYNEQFF.

This clonotype has at least ten counts. The chain is built from TRBV6-5 and TRBJ2-3, with 8 bases lining up with TRBD2. Per germline, CDR1 MNHEY and CDR2 SVGAGI. V trimming: 6 bases; J trimming: 2 bases; junction bases outside the gene matches: 10. The CDR3 consists of 16 residues. As DNA, the CDR3 is TGTGCCAGCAGCTCCTCCGGACTAGCCGACACAGATACGCAGTATTTT. Translating gives CASSSSGLADTDTQYF.

This clonotype occurred many times. The chain is built from TRBV28 and TRBJ2-3; 13 nucleotides agree with TRBD2. Germline V CDR1 and CDR2: MDHEN, SYDVKM. V lost 6 bases to trimming and J lost 2 bases; unmatched junction nucleotides: 5. The CDR3 is 16 residues long. The CDR3 is CASSRGTSGVTDTQYF. The CDR3 coding sequence is TGTGCCAGCAGCCGAGGGACTAGCGGGGTCACAGATACGCAGTATTTT.

This clonotype was counted at least ten times. The rearrangement joins TRBV20-1 to TRBJ2-5; maybe TRBD2 (5 bases). The V gene lost 5 bases and the J gene lost 5 bases, with 18 bases spanning the gap. Germline V gene data show CDR1 as DFQATT and CDR2 as SNEGSKA (reference sequence). This CDR3 region has 14 residues. The CDR3 loop reads CSAPVGSSKETQYF. CDR3 nucleotides: TGCAGTGCTCCCGTAGGGAGTTCTAAGGAGACCCAGTACTTC.

The chain uses TRBV20-1 and TRBJ2-3; D possibly uses TRBD1 or TRBD2 (5 bases each). Germline values: CDR1 DFQATT, CDR2 SNEGSKA (reference sequence). The CDR3 has 14 amino acids. Trimming shortened V by 5 bases and J by 4 bases, and 16 bases separated the two germline ends. For the CDR3, the DNA is TGCAGTGCTGGAGTTGGGACGGGGCCAGATACGCAGTATTTT. Encoded protein: CSAGVGTGPDTQYF.

The table lists this clonotype with many counts. The chain uses TRBV25-1 and TRBJ2-1, with 11 bases fitting TRBD2. Trimming took 0 bases from V and 8 from J; bases not matched to a gene: 6. CDR1 and CDR2 (germline): MGHDK, SYGVNS. The CDR3 contains 16 residues. The CDR3 bases are TGTGCCAGCAGTGAATACAGGCTAGCGGGGGGCGATGAGCAGTTCTTC. Protein product: CASSEYRLAGGDEQFF.

This clonotype was observed many times. This chain uses TRBV18 with TRBJ2-7; 7 nucleotides match TRBD1. The CDR3 runs to 14 residues. The ends lost 0 bases at V and 3 bases at J; junction bases unmatched: 2. Germline V CDR1 and CDR2: KGHSH, LQKENI. The CDR3: CASSPPWDSYEQYF. CDR3 nucleotide sequence: TGTGCCAGCTCACCACCTTGGGACAGCTACGAGCAGTACTTC.

This clonotype was seen many times. The chain has TRBV3-1 and TRBJ2-7; the D is unclear. There are 11 residues in the CDR3. Deletions cut 5 bases from V and 9 bases from J, with 11 bases between. Per the germline V gene, CDR1 is LGHDT and CDR2 is YNNKEL (reference sequence). The DNA for the CDR3 is TGTGCCAGCAGCTCGCCCGCCGGGCAGTACTTC. Translation gives CASSSPAGQYF.